The 23 T cell receptor beta chains listed next were all sequenced from one sample in a study of T cell repertoires in cytomegalovirus infection. TCRdb recomputed calls from the reads with MiXCR, one row per CDR3 protein. The table has around 280,000 distinct CDR3 sequences, roughly an eighth seen once. Sequencing was carried out using PBMCs. These TCRs come from a human donor in good health (CMV status not recorded). Some clones in this sample may be carry-over from other donors' samples.

This clonotype showed up many times. The chain combines TRBV7-9 with TRBJ2-7; weak D call: TRBD2 (5 bases). Germline V gives CDR1 SEHNR, CDR2 FQNEAQ (reference sequence). There are 12 residues in the CDR3. V dropped 5 bases and J dropped 0 bases, with 5 bases sitting between them. The CDR3 spells CASSGSSYEQYF. CDR3 nucleotides: TGTGCCAGCAGCGGGAGCTCCTACGAGCAGTACTTC.

For this clonotype: The junction differs from germline at one of its ends, possibly a read error. The chain has TRBV20-1 and TRBJ1-2; TRBD1 matches at 7 bases. The CDR3 length is 13 residues. Germline V gene sequence: CDR1 DFQATT, CDR2 SNEGSKA (reference sequence). This CDR3 reads CSARGTAYEGYTF. The CDR3 DNA follows: TGCAGTGCCAGAGGGACAGCGTATGAGGGCTACACCTTC.

This clonotype was counted many times. The chain recombines TRBV28 with TRBJ1-1; D uncertain. V was shortened by 7 bases and J by 6 bases, with 9 bases between the two germline ends. The CDR3 is 11 residues long. CDR1 is MDHEN, CDR2 SYDVKM, per germline. CDR3 sequence (DNA): TGTGCCAGCACTTCTATGGCTGAAGCTTTCTTT. It encodes CASTSMAEAFF.

The CDR3 spells CASSLKGMGRAGANVLTF. The CDR3 DNA sequence: TGTGCCAGCAGTTTAAAGGGAATGGGAAGGGCGGGGGCCAACGTCCTGACTTTC. The chain carries TRBV12-3 or TRBV12-4 and TRBJ2-6; D remains ambiguous. The V end was cut by 2 bases, the J end by 4 bases, with 18 bases between. There are 18 residues in the CDR3.

The CDR3 spells CASSAGQGYSNQPQHF. The CDR3 region has the DNA TGTGCCAGCAGTGCGGGACAAGGTTATAGCAATCAGCCCCAGCATTTT. The rearrangement uses TRBV2 and TRBJ1-5; TRBD1 is a possible D gene (6 bases). The CDR3 runs 16 residues. Germline V gives CDR1 SNHLY, CDR2 FYNNEI. Between the trimmed V and J ends, which lost 4 bases and 0 bases, there was a span of 13 bases.

The chain links TRBV6-6 to TRBJ2-7, with D hard to call. This CDR3 region has 13 residues. Germline CDR1 MNHNY, CDR2 SVGAGI (reference sequence). The V end was cut by 6 bases, the J end by 3 bases, with 12 bases between. This CDR3 reads CASRPRRNYEQYF. The DNA for the CDR3 is TGTGCCAGCAGACCCCGACGGAACTACGAGCAGTACTTC.

The table lists this clonotype with a few counts. This chain links TRBV4-1 with TRBJ1-1; tentatively, D is TRBD1 (5 bases). Trimming stripped 1 base from V and 0 bases from J, with 24 bases between. The CDR3 loop spans 20 amino acids. Germline V gives CDR1 MGHRA, CDR2 YSYEKL. CDR3 loop: CASSQALGVDAANMNTEAFF. The CDR3 DNA sequence: TGCGCCAGCAGCCAAGCCTTGGGGGTAGACGCGGCGAACATGAACACTGAAGCTTTCTTT.

In this sample, this clonotype turned up many times. The chain couples TRBV7-2 to TRBJ1-4; TRBD1 matches at 7 bases. J gave up 4 bases and V 4 bases, and 6 bases lay outside the gene matches. Germline V gene data show CDR1 as SGHTA and CDR2 as FQGNSA. The CDR3 runs 15 residues. The CDR3 DNA reads as TGTGCCAGCAGCTCCCCGGGACAGCTTAATGAAAAACTGTTTTTT. This gives the protein CASSSPGQLNEKLFF.

This clonotype occurred many times. The chain employs TRBV7-2 and TRBJ1-2; 9 positions agree with TRBD1. The junction had 11 bases not matched to a gene; V was cut back by 1 base and J by 8 bases. The CDR3 spans 16 residues. Germline V CDR1 and CDR2: SGHTA, FQGNSA. CDR3 sequence reads: CASSLDNRGRGLGYTF. The CDR3 bases are TGTGCCAGCAGCTTAGATAACAGGGGGCGCGGCTTAGGCTACACCTTC.

This clonotype was seen a handful of times. The rearrangement links TRBV11-2 to TRBJ2-2; unclear D gene. Germline loops: CDR1 SGHAT, CDR2 FQNNGV. CDR3 length: 14 amino acids. The V end was cut by 10 bases, the J end by 2 bases, with 14 bases between. The CDR3 region has the DNA TGTGCCACCTCGGGTGTGGCCAACACCGGGGAGCTGTTTTTT. This translates into CATSGVANTGELFF.

The chain carries TRBV7-8 and TRBJ2-3; D tentatively fits TRBD1 or TRBD2 (5 bases each). In germline, CDR1 is SGHVS, CDR2 FQNEAQ. Trimming stripped 5 bases from V and 3 bases from J, with 24 bases between. The CDR3 has 18 residues. This CDR3 is CASSLAYDGAQWTDTQYF. The CDR3 DNA sequence: TGTGCCAGCAGCCTCGCCTACGACGGGGCTCAATGGACAGATACGCAGTATTTT.

For the CDR3, the DNA is TGTGCCAGCAGCTCAAAGCGGGTGGGAGATACGCAGTATTTT. This translates into CASSSKRVGDTQYF. The rearrangement links TRBV7-6 to TRBJ2-3; a weak D match, TRBD2 (6 bases). V was pared by 4 bases and J by 5 bases, with 13 bases between. Germline V gene sequence: CDR1 SGHVS, CDR2 FNYEAQ. The CDR3 has 14 residues.

This clonotype came up many times. The rearrangement uses TRBV7-9 and TRBJ1-5; D gene ambiguous. The CDR3 runs 13 residues. The germline gives CDR1 SEHNR, CDR2 FQNEAQ (reference sequence). The V end was cut by 5 bases, the J end by 4 bases, with 9 bases between. As DNA, the CDR3 is TGTGCCAGCAGCACCGTTGGTAATCAGCCCCAGCATTTT. Translated, it gives CASSTVGNQPQHF.

The chain links TRBV2 to TRBJ2-3, with 8 bases matching TRBD1. Germline-derived CDR1 and CDR2 are SNHLY and FYNNEI. V lost 3 bases and J lost 6; bases outside the gene matches: 5. This CDR3 comprises 14 residues. CDR3 sequence (DNA): TGTGCCAGCAGTGAGGACAGGGTAGGGGATACGCAGTATTTT. Translated, it gives CASSEDRVGDTQYF. Together with reference TRBV2 and TRBJ2-3, the CDR3 gives the full variable domain: EPEVTQTPSHQVTQMGQEVILRCVPISNHLYFYWYRQILGQKVEFLVSFYNNEISEKSEIFDDQFSVERPDGSNFTLKIRSTKLEDSAMYFCASSEDRVGDTQYFGPGTRLTVL.

V gene TRBV14 combines with J gene TRBJ1-1, with TRBD1 as a possible D gene (5 bases). Germline CDR1 reads SGHDN; CDR2 reads FVKESK. Trimming took 5 bases from V and 5 from J, leaving 15 bases between them. The CDR3 has 14 amino acids. CDR3 region: CASSSISGGTEAFF. Here the CDR3 DNA reads TGTGCCAGCAGCTCTATCAGCGGGGGAACTGAAGCTTTCTTT.

This clonotype was counted only a few times. The chain carries TRBV29-1 and TRBJ2-2, with D perhaps TRBD1 (6 bases). V was trimmed by 4 bases and J by 3 bases, leaving 15 bases between them. The germline gives CDR1 SQVTM, CDR2 ANQGSEA. The CDR3 is 15 residues long. CDR3 coding DNA: TGCAGCGTTGTTTTCCAGGGGTGGGACACCGGGGAGCTGTTTTTT. This codes for CSVVFQGWDTGELFF.

This clonotype has at least ten counts. V gene TRBV7-6 combines with J gene TRBJ2-1; 14 bases agree with TRBD2. The germline gives CDR1 SGHVS, CDR2 FNYEAQ. V was clipped by 5 bases and J by 10 bases; unmatched bases: 10. The CDR3 has 16 amino acids. This CDR3 is CASSHTRLAGGLEQFF. In nucleotides, the CDR3 is TGTGCCAGCAGCCATACCAGACTAGCGGGAGGGCTGGAGCAGTTCTTC.

The V call is TRBV28, the J call TRBJ2-1; D ambiguous. The germline CDR1 and CDR2 sequences are MDHEN and SYDVKM. With 3 bases removed from V and 5 bases from J, the gap between germline ends came to 8 bases. This CDR3 is 13 amino acids long. CDR3: CASSFYENNEQFF. DNA of the CDR3: TGTGCCAGCAGTTTCTACGAAAACAATGAGCAGTTCTTC.

The V call is TRBV7-4, the J call TRBJ1-1; TRBD1 aligns across 7 bases. The CDR3 runs 16 residues. Trimming cost V 1 base and J 6 bases; bases outside gene matches: 11. Germline V CDR1 and CDR2: SGHVT, SQSDAQ. CDR3 residues: CASSLDGQARGPEAFF. The CDR3 DNA sequence: TGTGCCAGCAGCTTAGACGGACAGGCCCGGGGACCTGAAGCTTTCTTT.

This clonotype came up many times. The V gene is TRBV20-1, the J gene TRBJ2-1, with 11 positions matching TRBD2. The CDR3 totals 16 residues. J was trimmed by 8 bases and V by 3 bases; bases with no gene match: 12. Per germline, CDR1 DFQATT and CDR2 SNEGSKA (reference sequence). DNA for the CDR3: TGCAGTGCTAGTTCCTCAACTAGCGGGAGCGGAGATGAGCAGTTCTTC. Protein sequence: CSASSSTSGSGDEQFF.

This clonotype has ten or more counts. J is TRBJ2-1 and V is TRBV29-1, with 7 positions matching TRBD2. Trimming removed 4 bases from V and 3 bases from J; junction bases left unmatched: 6. The CDR3 loop spans 14 amino acids. CDR1 and CDR2 (germline): SQVTM, ANQGSEA. The CDR3 is CSVAFSSGYNEQFF. The CDR3 DNA reads as TGCAGCGTTGCGTTCTCTAGCGGCTACAATGAGCAGTTCTTC.

The chain has TRBV20-1 and TRBJ2-2, with 7 bases that match TRBD1. The J segment lost 2 bases and the V segment lost 5 bases, leaving 5 bases of the junction unmatched. The germline V gene encodes CDR1 DFQATT and CDR2 SNEGSKA (reference sequence). This CDR3 is built from 14 residues. CDR3 loop: CSAPDRRNTGELFF. CDR3 in DNA: TGCAGTGCTCCGGACAGGAGAAACACCGGGGAGCTGTTTTTT.

The table lists this clonotype with many counts. J is TRBJ2-7 and V is TRBV27; maybe TRBD1 (6 bases). Germline V gives CDR1 MNHEY, CDR2 SMNVEV (reference sequence). Between the trimmed V and J ends, which lost 5 bases and 1 base, there was a span of 21 bases. This CDR3 is 17 amino acids long. In nucleotides, the CDR3 is TGTGCCAGCAGTAGAATACCGGGACACCGGGATTCCTACGAGCAGTACTTC. It is translated as CASSRIPGHRDSYEQYF.